The clone carrying this T cell receptor (beta chain) was found once. These data originate in a study of shared clonotypes between healthy human individuals. The assay ran at deep level. This table comes from immunoSEQ multiplex PCR, and its TCRdb copy is limited to in-frame clones, with some not included. The repertoire consists of millions of clones, with less than 95% occurring once and the leading ten covering about 1.1%. CD45RO-negative, CCR7-selected cells formed the naive CD8 fraction, which excluded terminally differentiated effector memory CD45RA+ cells. This receptor was identified in a man aged 18 to 29 in good health. The sequencing sample was made of naive CD8+ T cells sorted from blood.

The CDR3 sequence is CASSPRVSALEQYF. Here the CDR3 DNA reads TGTGCCAGCAGTCCTCGGGTCTCGGCTCTTGAGCAGTACTTC. The gene calls are TRBV6-5 and TRBJ2-7; D uncertain. V was clipped by 5 bases and J by 7 bases, with 18 bases between them. CDR1 is MNHEY and CDR2 is SVGAGI in the germline V gene. CDR3 size: 14 residues.